This T cell receptor beta chain was identified during a study of cytomegalovirus exposure and HLA in healthy donors. Study-level findings and limits: The classifier reportedly diagnosed cytomegalovirus status with high specificity and sensitivity. In a later analysis, HLA-C alleles had the fewest associated TCRs, DRB1 alleles the most.

This CDR3 has 14 residues. The germline V gene has CDR1 MNHNY and CDR2 SVGAGI (reference sequence). After removal of 9 bases from V and 4 bases from J, the junction contained 8 bases not matched to a gene. PCR used 60 Vbeta primers and 13 Jbeta primers. Clones were sequenced by immunoSEQ multiplex PCR, and TCRdb holds only the in-frame ones, with some missing. The sample contains over 200,000 clones, approximately 90% of which appear only once. Concerning this clone: The antigen is unknown.

The chain joins TRBV6-6 to TRBJ2-2; TRBD2 matches at 7 bases. Sequencing was carried out using PBMCs. This sequence originates from a woman aged 18-35 years in good health and CMV-seronegative. In nucleotides, the CDR3 is TGTGCCAGTAGGGGAGGGTCGGGCACCGGGGAGCTGTTTTTT. It is translated as CASRGGSGTGELFF.